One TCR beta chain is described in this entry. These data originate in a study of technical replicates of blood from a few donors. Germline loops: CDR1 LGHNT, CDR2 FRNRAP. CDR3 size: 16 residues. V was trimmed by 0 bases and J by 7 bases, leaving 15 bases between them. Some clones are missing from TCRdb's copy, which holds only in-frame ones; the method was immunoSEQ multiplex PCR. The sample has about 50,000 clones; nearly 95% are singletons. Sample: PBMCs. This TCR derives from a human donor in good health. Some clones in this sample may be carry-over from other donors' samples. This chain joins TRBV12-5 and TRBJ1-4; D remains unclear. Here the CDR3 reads CASGLVPRRAGEKLFF. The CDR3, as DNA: TGTGCTAGTGGTTTGGTACCGAGAAGGGCGGGTGAAAAACTGTTTTTT.